The next 8 T cell receptor beta chains were all read from a single sample in a study of early T cells in non-severe SARS-CoV-2 infection. TCRdb reprocessed the 5' RACE reads with MiXCR, giving one entry per CDR3 protein. The sample lists 55,000 to 75,000 distinct CDR3 sequences, about 8% occurring once. Sequenced input: whole blood. These receptors came from an adult who was a healthcare worker with PCR-confirmed SARS-CoV-2 infection or an uninfected control (not recorded which).

The gene calls are TRBV9 and TRBJ2-3, with 7 bases matching TRBD2. CDR3 length: 16 residues. After removal of 4 bases from V and 4 bases from J, the junction contained 12 bases not matched to a gene. Germline V lookup: CDR1 SGDLS, CDR2 YYNGEE. CDR3 sequence (DNA): TGTGCCAGCAGCCACGGGGTGGCGGGAGCGTCAGATACGCAGTATTTT. As protein: CASSHGVAGASDTQYF.

This clonotype has a handful of counts. V is TRBV20-1 and J is TRBJ1-4; no clear D gene. The CDR3 runs 15 residues. Germline V gene lookup returns CDR1 DFQATT and CDR2 SNEGSKA (reference sequence). The germline V and J ends were trimmed by 3 bases and 5 bases, with 16 bases remaining between them. CDR3 in amino acids: CSASLMGRGNEKLFF. CDR3 nucleotide sequence: TGCAGTGCTAGTCTGATGGGGAGAGGGAATGAAAAACTGTTTTTT.

J is TRBJ2-1 and V is TRBV7-8; the D gene is possibly TRBD1 (5 bases). This CDR3 region has 15 residues. Germline V gene lookup returns CDR1 SGHVS and CDR2 FQNEAQ. Trimming removed 7 bases at V and 1 base at J, with 14 bases between. The CDR3 here is CASIILGPSYNEQFF. The CDR3 bases are TGTGCCAGCATCATACTGGGGCCTTCCTACAATGAGCAGTTCTTC.

This clonotype showed up many times. The CDR3: CASSLVTGAPRDYEQYF. The CDR3 nucleotides are TGTGCCAGCAGCTTGGTAACGGGAGCCCCTAGGGACTACGAGCAGTACTTC. The genes are TRBV7-9 and TRBJ2-7; possible D gene TRBD2, 6 bases. Per the germline V gene, CDR1 is SEHNR and CDR2 is FQNEAQ (reference sequence). This CDR3 comprises 17 residues. V lost 3 bases and J lost 3, with 21 bases in between.

This clonotype showed up just a few times. The rearrangement joins TRBV10-3 to TRBJ2-1; TRBD2 agrees at 7 bases. With 2 bases clipped from V and 4 bases from J, the junction kept 5 bases outside the gene matches. The germline V gene encodes CDR1 ENHRY and CDR2 SYGVKD. This CDR3 spans 15 amino acids. The CDR3 protein is CAISEGRDAYNEQFF. CDR3 DNA sequence: TGTGCCATCAGTGAGGGGAGGGACGCTTACAATGAGCAGTTCTTC.

This clonotype was found many times. The chain couples TRBV12-3 or TRBV12-4 to TRBJ1-5, with D unresolved. The CDR3 runs to 14 residues. V was trimmed by 2 bases and J by 0 bases, leaving 5 bases between them. The CDR3 bases are TGTGCCAGCAGTTTACTATATAGCAATCAGCCCCAGCATTTT. Translated: CASSLLYSNQPQHF.

The chain combines TRBV20-1 with TRBJ2-1, with TRBD1 identical over 8 bases. Trimming removed 1 base from V and 2 bases from J; junction bases left unmatched: 7. Germline V gene data show CDR1 as DFQATT and CDR2 as SNEGSKA (reference sequence). This CDR3 comprises 16 residues. CDR3 in amino acids: CSARGGRDRTYNEQFF. Here the CDR3 DNA reads TGCAGTGCTAGAGGGGGGCGGGACAGGACCTACAATGAGCAGTTCTTC.

The V gene is TRBV18, the J gene TRBJ2-1, with D perhaps assigned TRBD1 or TRBD2 (5 bases each). Trimming cost V 2 bases and J 4 bases, with 18 bases left between them. The CDR3 spans 17 residues. Per the germline V gene, CDR1 is KGHSH and CDR2 is LQKENI. The CDR3: CASSPFGGNAVYNEQFF. CDR3 in DNA: TGTGCCAGCTCACCATTTGGGGGTAACGCGGTATACAATGAGCAGTTCTTC.